These T cell receptor beta chains were read from a single sample in a study of blood T cell repertoires in COVID-19. Method: immunoSEQ multiplex PCR; TCRdb's copy keeps in-frame clones and lacks some. The table lists about 150,000 clones, roughly 80% of them singletons, with approximately 8.6% in the top ten. Input material: peripheral blood. The receptors were gathered from a man aged 45-60 years with active or convalescent COVID-19. The CDR3 runs from the conserved cysteine through the conserved F or W. A D gene is named only where the DNA matches it firmly.

CDR3: CASRSGLAGLTDTQYF
D: TRBD2
V: TRBV2
length: 16
J: TRBJ2-3

CDR3: CASSFIRGRPGELFF
D: TRBD1
V: TRBV28
length: 15
J: TRBJ2-2

CDR3: CASTPQGREETQYF
D: -
V: TRBV6-6
length: 14
J: TRBJ2-5

CDR3: CASSLRTNGAQQFF
D: -
V: TRBV7-3
length: 14
J: TRBJ2-1

CDR3: CASSLGLTSYNEQFF
D: -
V: TRBV5-6
length: 15
J: TRBJ2-1

CDR3: CASSSRTGSGVNEQFF
D: TRBD1
V: TRBV9
length: 16
J: TRBJ2-1

CDR3: CASSLGGSRGIFF
D: -
V: TRBV7-3
length: 13
J: TRBJ2-1

CDR3: CASSSTTGSEQYF
D: -
V: TRBV19
length: 13
J: TRBJ2-7

CDR3: CARRPGQGNTGELFF
D: TRBD1
V: TRBV10-1
length: 15
J: TRBJ2-2

CDR3: CASSQEGQGVSNQPQHF
D: TRBD1
V: TRBV3-1/TRBV3-2
length: 17
J: TRBJ1-5

CDR3: CSVRRDEKLFF
D: -
V: TRBV29-1
length: 11
J: TRBJ1-4

CDR3: CASSTPQGREKLFF
D: -
V: TRBV19
length: 14
J: TRBJ1-4

CDR3: CASSLDGGTGQPQHF
D: -
V: TRBV5-1
length: 15
J: TRBJ1-5

CDR3: CASGRPGTGELFF
D: -
V: TRBV13
length: 13
J: TRBJ2-2

CDR3: CASSLGGFTSYEQYF
D: -
V: TRBV28
length: 15
J: TRBJ2-7

CDR3: CASSNSGSYEQYF
D: -
V: TRBV19
length: 13
J: TRBJ2-7

CDR3: CASSSAGVSPDTQYF
D: -
V: TRBV7-2
length: 15
J: TRBJ2-3

CDR3: CASSLVGGGDEQFF
D: -
V: TRBV7-6
length: 14
J: TRBJ2-1

CDR3: CASSPAGGGDTQYF
D: TRBD2
V: TRBV9
length: 14
J: TRBJ2-3

CDR3: CASSADGGLSQPQHF
D: -
V: TRBV9
length: 15
J: TRBJ1-5

CDR3: CASSWWGESTDTQYF
D: -
V: TRBV11-1
length: 15
J: TRBJ2-3

CDR3: CASSSSTGGINTIYF
D: TRBD1
V: TRBV7-9
length: 15
J: TRBJ1-3

CDR3: CASSLSLAGGPYNEQFF
D: TRBD2
V: TRBV27
length: 17
J: TRBJ2-1

CDR3: CASSIGSTGGYTF
D: -
V: TRBV5-4
length: 13
J: TRBJ1-2

CDR3: CASSSVSGRAGSYEQYF
D: TRBD2
V: TRBV5-1
length: 17
J: TRBJ2-7

CDR3: CASSLKLSGSPLHF
D: -
V: TRBV13
length: 14
J: TRBJ1-6